The clone carrying this T cell receptor beta chain was recorded many times. As yet, its antigen is unknown. The read stops 3 residues short of the end of the CDR3; the missing end is completed from the germline J gene. The data were obtained in a study of T cell clonality in common variable immunodeficiency. Method: immunoSEQ multiplex PCR; TCRdb's copy keeps in-frame clones and lacks some. The table lists 25,000 to 35,000 clones, with no singletons. The CDR3 has 16 residues. V lost 2 bases to trimming and J lost 0 bases, with 13 bases between them. The V gene's germline CDR1 is MNHEY and CDR2 SVGEGT. Most patients and controls had Caucasian heritage. Study results and limitations: CVID patient heterogeneity limited repertoire-clinical complication correlations.

The source material was peripheral blood mononuclear cells. This sequence was found in a person aged 18 to 69 in good health. The chain uses TRBV6-2 or TRBV6-3 and TRBJ1-1; no clear D. CDR3 bases read: TGTGCCAGCAGTTACAACATCAACGAAGTGAACACTGAA. This sequence encodes CASSYNINEVNTE. The whole CDR3 sequence is CASSYNINEVNTEAFF.